These 10 T cell receptor beta chains were all obtained from the same sample, sequenced in a study of T cells in localized non-small cell lung cancer. Using immunoSEQ multiplex PCR, the repertoire was profiled, and TCRdb retains in-frame clones only, with some absent. The sample lists under 35,000 clones; roughly 90% were seen once. The input for sequencing was peripheral blood mononuclear cells, taken before any cancer treatment. All receptors derive from a woman aged 40-69 years with stage III lung adenocarcinoma.

CDR3: CASTGDRVGRGYTF. DNA for the CDR3: TGTGCCAGTACCGGGGACAGGGTAGGTCGAGGCTACACCTTC. J is TRBJ1-2 and V is TRBV19; 9 bases match TRBD1. Germline-derived CDR1 and CDR2 are LNHDA and SQIVND (reference sequence). This CDR3 is 14 amino acids long. With V trimmed by 7 bases and J by 8 bases, 11 bases remained unmatched.

V gene TRBV28 combines with J gene TRBJ1-1; tentatively, D is TRBD1 (5 bases). The CDR3 loop spans 15 amino acids. Germline CDR1 and CDR2: MDHEN and SYDVKM. Trimming shortened V by 4 bases and J by 8 bases, and 20 bases separated the two germline ends. The CDR3 sequence is CASSSRQNIGVEAFF. Written as DNA, the CDR3 is TGTGCCAGCAGTTCCCGCCAGAACATAGGGGTGGAAGCTTTCTTT. Based on the CDR3 plus reference TRBV28 and TRBJ1-1, the full variable domain is DVKVTQSSRYLVKRTGEKVFLECVQDMDHENMFWYRQDPGLGLRLIYFSYDVKMKEKGDIPEGYSVSREKKERFSLILESASTNQTSMYLCASSSRQNIGVEAFFGQGTRLTVV.

The rearrangement links TRBV30 to TRBJ2-5, with no clear D. The germline gives CDR1 GTSNPN, CDR2 SVGIG (reference sequence). The CDR3 is 12 amino acids. The germline V and J ends were trimmed by 4 bases and 5 bases, with 11 bases remaining between them. In DNA form, the CDR3 reads TGTGCCTGGACCCCAAATTTTGAGACCCAGTACTTC. This codes for CAWTPNFETQYF.

The chain is built from TRBV29-1 and TRBJ1-1; 8 nucleotides match TRBD1. V gave up 1 base and J gave up 5 bases; unmatched junction bases: 6. This CDR3 contains 14 residues. Germline V gives CDR1 SQVTM, CDR2 ANQGSEA. The DNA for the CDR3 is TGCAGCGTTGAAGCAGGGGGCGATGGGACTGAAGCTTTCTTT. Translation: CSVEAGGDGTEAFF.

The J gene is TRBJ2-3, the V gene TRBV6-1; TRBD1 agrees at 9 bases. Germline values: CDR1 MNHNS, CDR2 SASEGT. J was trimmed by 0 bases and V by 3 bases; bases with no gene match: 13. This CDR3 region has 19 residues. The CDR3: CASSDGDRVFARSTDTQYF. The CDR3 DNA reads TGTGCCAGCAGTGATGGGGACAGGGTTTTTGCCAGAAGCACAGATACGCAGTATTTT.

Concerning this clone itself: One junction end does not reproduce the germline sequence, and a read error may be involved. The CDR3 DNA follows: TGTGCCAGAAGTTTGGGGGGTCCTACAGACAATGAGCAGTTCTTC. This sequence encodes CARSLGGPTDNEQFF. This sequence joins TRBV5-3 and TRBJ2-1; D is possibly TRBD2 (6 bases). TRBV5-3 is known as an ORF, though its function is uncertain. The length of the CDR3 is 15 residues.

This chain uses TRBV5-1 with TRBJ2-5, with 8 positions matching TRBD2. Unmatched junction bases numbered 12, after V lost 1 base and J lost 1 base. Germline CDR1 is SGHRS and CDR2 is YFSETQ. There are 18 residues in the CDR3. Written as DNA, the CDR3 is TGCGCCAGCAGCTTGTTTTCAGCGGGAGTTGGAGGCCAAGAGACCCAGTACTTC. Protein sequence: CASSLFSAGVGGQETQYF.

The chain links TRBV15 to TRBJ2-2; D perhaps matches TRBD1 (5 bases). The CDR3 covers 15 residues. Germline V gene data show CDR1 as LNHNV and CDR2 as YYDKDF (reference sequence). Deletions cut 1 base from V and 7 bases from J, with 13 bases between. This CDR3 is CATSRAPPQGGELFF. The CDR3 nucleotides are TGTGCCACCAGCAGAGCCCCCCCCCAGGGCGGGGAGCTGTTTTTT.

The V gene is TRBV7-3, the J gene TRBJ2-1; 7 bases agree with TRBD2. Per germline, CDR1 SGHTA and CDR2 FQGTGA. There are 16 residues in the CDR3. V was clipped by 4 bases and J by 2 bases; unmatched bases: 8. The CDR3 reads CASSSQAGLPYNEQFF. The CDR3 DNA is TGTGCCAGCAGCTCCCAAGCGGGACTACCCTACAATGAGCAGTTCTTC.

The chain joins TRBV27 to TRBJ2-1; 8 bases align to TRBD2. The germline CDR1 and CDR2 sequences are MNHEY and SMNVEV (reference sequence). The CDR3 is 19 amino acids. J gave up 3 bases and V 0 bases, and 13 bases lay outside the gene matches. The CDR3 DNA reads TGTGCCAGCAGTTTATCGATCCCTCTTACAGCGGGAGACTACAATGAGCAGTTCTTC. Its translation is CASSLSIPLTAGDYNEQFF.